This TCR beta chain was identified in a study of CXCR3-negative and CXCR3-positive naive CD8 T cells. Germline CDR1 and CDR2: MNHEY and SVGEGT. The length of the CDR3 is 16 residues. Study-wide points: Each naive subset displayed comparably high diversity, whereas memory CD8+ cells displayed much lower diversity.

Concerning this clonotype itself: Its antigen is not identified.

The study made its TRB cDNA libraries by 5' RACE, adding UMI labels. Reprocessing the 5' RACE reads, TCRdb reports a single entry for every CDR3 protein and omits DNA. The sample is made up of fewer than 60,000 distinct CDR3 sequences, and the top ten hold approximately 1.5% of it. Input material: naive CXCR3- CD8+ T cells from blood. Sample subset: CD45RO-CCR7+CD27+CD95- naive CD8+ T cells lacking CXCR3 (TNR3-). The clonotype originates from a human donor in good health. Some clones in this sample may be carry-over from other donors' samples. The chain links TRBV6-2 or TRBV6-3 to TRBJ2-5; TCRdb proposes TRBD1, but this gene call is untestable without DNA. Here the CDR3 reads CASSRGTGGYRETQYF.